The rows below give T cell receptor beta chains drawn from one sample of a study of blood T cell repertoires in COVID-19. Sequencing used immunoSEQ multiplex PCR; TCRdb keeps in-frame clones, though not all of them. The sample has approximately 440,000 clones; about 90% are singletons. Sequencing was done on a sample of PBMCs or T cells enriched from blood (not recorded which). The receptors shown here come from a man aged 18 to 30 who had recovered from COVID-19. The CDR3 runs from the conserved cysteine through the conserved F or W. The D gene is left open where the match is weak. Not every row has a clone size; where given, it reads once, few, many or a size class.

.,.,TRBJ1-1,TRBV5-1,CASSATGLSEAFF,TGCGCCAGCAGCGCAACGGGACTGTCTGAAGCTTTCTTT
.,TRBD1,TRBJ2-7,TRBV30,CAWRRTGMKYEQYF,TGTGCCTGGAGAAGGACAGGGATGAAATACGAGCAGTACTTC
.,.,TRBJ1-1,TRBV7-2,CASSLGGGMNTEAFF,TGTGCCAGCAGCCTCGGTGGGGGCATGAACACTGAAGCTTTCTTT
.,TRBD1,TRBJ1-5,TRBV2,CASSGGGGYGNQPQHF,TGTGCCAGCAGTGGTGGAGGGGGCTATGGCAATCAGCCCCAGCATTTT
.,.,TRBJ2-5,TRBV29-1,CSVEDPRGYQETQYF,TGCAGCGTTGAAGATCCTAGAGGGTACCAAGAGACCCAGTACTTC
few,TRBD1,TRBJ1-2,TRBV7-9,CASSFLQGSNYGYTF,TGTGCCAGCAGCTTCTTACAGGGGTCTAACTATGGCTACACCTTC
.,TRBD1,TRBJ1-1,TRBV3-1/TRBV3-2,CASSQRTGWSITEAFF,TGTGCCAGCAGCCAGCGGACAGGGTGGTCTATAACTGAAGCTTTCTTT
few,TRBD1,TRBJ2-2,TRBV7-9,CASSLEFGARGLTGELFF,TGTGCCAGCAGCTTAGAGTTTGGGGCGAGGGGGCTCACCGGGGAGCTGTTTTTT
.,TRBD1,TRBJ1-1,TRBV14,CASSPTLYRDSGTEAFF,TGTGCCAGCAGCCCGACCCTTTATAGGGACAGTGGCACTGAAGCTTTCTTT
.,.,TRBJ1-5,TRBV6-5,CASRVGTYNQPQHF,TGTGCCAGCAGAGTCGGGACTTATAATCAGCCCCAGCATTTT
.,.,TRBJ1-1,TRBV30,CAWSVYRGTEAFF,TGTGCCTGGAGTGTGTACCGGGGCACTGAAGCTTTCTTT
.,.,TRBJ2-7,TRBV21-1,CASSKVSGTGVYEQYF,TGTGCCAGCAGCAAAGTCTCCGGGACGGGGGTCTACGAGCAGTACTTC
once,.,TRBJ1-4,TRBV21-1,CASSKTGRSNEKLFF,TGTGCCAGCAGCAAGACAGGGCGCTCTAATGAAAAACTGTTTTTT
.,TRBD2,TRBJ2-7,TRBV3-1/TRBV3-2,CASSQDASGSAHEQYF,TGTGCCAGCAGCCAAGACGCTAGCGGGAGTGCCCACGAGCAGTACTTC
.,.,TRBJ2-1,TRBV28,CASSQLLRRNEQFF,TGTGCCAGCAGCCAGCTTTTGAGGAGGAATGAGCAGTTCTTC
.,TRBD1,TRBJ2-3,TRBV5-5,CASSPRDRDTDTQYF,TGTGCCAGCAGCCCCCGGGACAGAGACACAGATACGCAGTATTTT
.,TRBD1,TRBJ1-5,TRBV24-1,CATSDGGQGRNQPQHF,TGTGCCACCAGTGACGGGGGACAGGGTCGAAATCAGCCCCAGCATTTT
.,.,TRBJ2-1,TRBV9,CASSPGDRNNEQFF,TGTGCCAGCAGCCCCGGAGACAGAAACAATGAGCAGTTCTTC
.,TRBD1,TRBJ2-5,TRBV19,CASSSNRGQETQYF,TGTGCCAGTAGCTCCAACAGGGGGCAAGAGACCCAGTACTTC
.,.,TRBJ1-3,TRBV12-3/TRBV12-4,CATRSGAGNTIYF,TGTGCCACGAGGTCGGGGGCTGGAAACACCATATATTTT
.,.,TRBJ1-5,TRBV6-5,CASSYRRGIGSQHF,TGTGCCAGCAGTTACCGTCGAGGGATCGGTTCCCAGCATTTT
.,TRBD1,TRBJ2-6,TRBV9,CASSVPRDRVFGANVLTF,TGTGCCAGCAGCGTACCCCGGGACAGGGTTTTTGGGGCCAACGTCCTGACTTTC
.,.,TRBJ2-3,TRBV11-3,CASSLDSPDTQYF,TGTGCCAGCAGCTTAGACTCCCCAGATACGCAGTATTTT
.,.,TRBJ2-5,TRBV5-1,CASSLGAGAETQYF,TGCGCCAGCAGCTTGGGGGCAGGGGCAGAGACCCAGTACTTC
.,.,TRBJ1-3,TRBV15,CATSSFQNSGNTIYF,TGTGCCACCAGCAGTTTTCAAAACTCTGGAAACACCATATATTTT
.,.,TRBJ2-6,TRBV6-1,CASSEAQGSGANVLTF,TGTGCCAGCAGTGAAGCGCAGGGCTCTGGGGCCAACGTCCTGACTTTC
.,TRBD2,TRBJ2-1,TRBV10-1,CASSDPGTRQFF,TGCGCCAGCAGTGATCCCGGGACTAGGCAGTTCTTC
.,TRBD1,TRBJ1-1,TRBV5-6,CASSFGQGFVNTEAFF,TGTGCCAGCAGCTTCGGACAGGGGTTCGTGAACACTGAAGCTTTCTTT
.,TRBD2,TRBJ2-1,TRBV28,CASRNEGLADNEQFF,TGTGCCAGCAGAAACGAGGGACTAGCGGACAATGAGCAGTTCTTC
.,.,TRBJ1-2,TRBV7-9,CASSLWVGDYYGYTF,TGTGCCAGCAGCTTATGGGTCGGGGATTACTATGGCTACACCTTC
.,.,TRBJ2-1,TRBV6-5,CASSSLYEQFF,TGTGCCAGCAGCTCCTTGTATGAGCAGTTCTTC
.,TRBD1,TRBJ1-2,TRBV29-1,CSVHHPGTGYGYTF,TGCAGCGTTCACCACCCAGGGACAGGCTATGGCTACACCTTC
.,.,TRBJ2-5,TRBV5-1,CASSLARGTGETQYF,TGCGCCAGCAGCTTGGCCCGTGGCACCGGGGAGACCCAGTACTTC
.,.,TRBJ2-3,TRBV11-3,CASSLGGASTDTQYF,TGTGCCAGCAGCTTAGGGGGCGCTAGCACAGATACGCAGTATTTT
.,TRBD2,TRBJ2-1,TRBV3-1/TRBV3-2,CASSQTKTSGRVGNEQFF,TGTGCCAGCAGCCAAACGAAGACTAGCGGGAGAGTCGGCAATGAGCAGTTCTTC
.,.,TRBJ2-2,TRBV14,CASSQESITGELFF,TGTGCCAGCAGCCAAGAGAGTATAACCGGGGAGCTGTTTTTT
.,.,TRBJ2-7,TRBV6-5,CASRPNRASYEQYF,TGTGCCAGCCGACCCAACAGGGCCTCCTACGAGCAGTACTTC
.,.,TRBJ2-1,TRBV21-1,CASSKAPRLADRDGTSYNEQFF,TGTGCCAGCAGCAAAGCGCCGAGACTAGCGGACCGAGACGGGACCTCCTACAATGAGCAGTTCTTC
.,TRBD1,TRBJ1-2,TRBV12-5,CASGPRQGGNYGYTF,TGTGCTAGTGGCCCCCGACAGGGGGGGAACTATGGCTACACCTTC